Listed below are T cell receptor beta chains from one sample, sequenced in a study of T cell responses to AZD1222 COVID-19 vaccine. The method was immunoSEQ multiplex PCR; TCRdb's version includes in-frame clones alone and lacks a portion of them. The sample has 99,000 or so clones, about 90% seen once. The source material was peripheral blood, sampled on day 0 of AZD1222 vaccination. The receptor source for this set is an adult in good health. Both conserved end residues are part of each CDR3. The D gene is left open where the match is weak. Rows give clone size only sometimes, using once, few, many, or a class for an expanded clone.

J gene | D gene | V gene | clone size | CDR3 DNA | CDR3 protein
TRBJ2-5 | NA | TRBV4-3 | NA | TGCGCCAGCAGCCAAGTCGAGGGAGAGACCCAGTACTTC | CASSQVEGETQYF
TRBJ1-4 | NA | TRBV6-2/TRBV6-3 | NA | TGTGCCAGCAGCCGACAGGCAACTAATGAAAAACTGTTTTTT | CASSRQATNEKLFF
TRBJ2-1 | NA | TRBV18 | NA | TGTGCCAGCTCGAGACAAGGGGAAACCAATGAGCAGTTCTTC | CASSRQGETNEQFF
TRBJ1-6 | NA | TRBV2 | NA | TGTGCCAGCATTGGAGGGAAAGGGAAGGATTCACCCCTCCACTTT | CASIGGKGKDSPLHF
TRBJ2-7 | NA | TRBV27 | few | TGTGCCAGTCGGGACACGACCGGTACCTACGAGCAGTACTTC | CASRDTTGTYEQYF
TRBJ1-5 | NA | TRBV19 | NA | TGTGCCAGTAGCCCACAGGCTCCCGGGCAGCCCCAGCATTTT | CASSPQAPGQPQHF
TRBJ1-2 | NA | TRBV5-6 | NA | TGTGCCAGCAGCTTGGTTGAGGAGTCTAACTATGGCTACACCTTC | CASSLVEESNYGYTF
TRBJ2-2 | NA | TRBV27 | NA | TGTGCCAGCAGTTTATGGGAACCAAACACCGGGGAGCTGTTTTTT | CASSLWEPNTGELFF
TRBJ2-3 | TRBD2 | TRBV5-1 | once | TGTGCCAGCAGCACAGGACTAGCGGGAGGAACAGATACGCAGTATTTT | CASSTGLAGGTDTQYF
TRBJ1-4 | NA | TRBV7-9 | NA | TGTGCCAGCAGCTTAGGACAGATTAATGAAAAACTGTTTTTT | CASSLGQINEKLFF
TRBJ1-3 | NA | TRBV9 | NA | TGTGCCAGCAGCGTAACGAGGGACTCTGGAAACACCATATATTTT | CASSVTRDSGNTIYF